This TCR beta chain was documented in a study of cytomegalovirus exposure and HLA in healthy donors listed by TCRdb under 2017. In terms of the full investigation: The 666 repertoires of the first cohort and the roughly 110 validation repertoires were produced on the same platform, according to a later analysis. The study combined high-throughput TCR immunosequencing, statistical association of individual TCRs with disease status, and machine learning to predict cytomegalovirus infection status. The aim of the study was to test whether cataloging public T cell receptors could identify signatures of past pathogen exposure. A separate validation cohort of about 110 different subjects was used in addition to the approximately 700-subject first cohort.

Sequences SGHRS (CDR1) and YFSETQ (CDR2) are obtained from the germline V gene. Including cysteine and phenylalanine, the CDR3 has 15 amino acids. Just CDR3 DNA is preserved here, 45 bases in frame from base 1. Clipping removes 0 bases from V and 4 bases from J, with 2 as the unmatched junction base count. This clone showed up just once. Its binding antigen is unknown. Base qualities are not recorded, but no much larger clone differs from it by a single base. The donors were included in the validation cohort of 120 subjects, a group kept apart from the approximately 650-subject first cohort. The library was made by the immunoSEQ multiplex PCR assay. In the original analysis: A statistical classification framework was built for diagnosing cytomegalovirus status from the catalog of TCR beta chain sequences. Sourced from immuneACCESS, this table was stored by TCRdb with only in-frame sequences that have V and J called. A share of the clones is absent; for the studies checked, an unresolved V gene accounts for under half, and the remainder has no known explanation. The V and J calls and clone size are taken from that table; D and trimming were inferred from the DNA. The sample data list roughly 60,000 clones, and just over 90% of these were observed just once. The top ten clones comprise 1.3% of the sample.

Broad study findings and their caveats: Three of the identified cytomegalovirus-associated TCR beta chains were confirmed in vitro to be specific for cytomegalovirus antigens. The authors suggested that the approach could potentially be generalized to other disease states and immunological phenotypes. Of the cluster scores, around 95% were above 0 in a later analysis, which found that TCRs clustered in the first cohort also tended to co-occur in the 90 to 150 validation repertoires. Cytomegalovirus status was reported to be diagnosed by the classifier with high specificity and sensitivity in both the original and validation cohorts. Across donors, most TCR sequences were observed very rarely, whereas some public TCRs were present in many individuals. The validation cohort had no HLA typing available for a later analysis, so co-occurrence within that cohort was assessed over all 120 or so repertoires. In the study, 150 to 200 TCR beta chains were listed as associated with cytomegalovirus.

The source of this sequence is a woman between 18 and 29 years old in good health and CMV-seronegative. Sequenced: PBMCs. Rearrangement joined TRBV5-1 to TRBJ1-1, with TRBD1 identical over 11 junction bases. The CDR3 loop reads CASSLAGTGGTEAFF. The base sequence is TGCGCCAGCAGCTTGGCCGGGACAGGGGGCACTGAAGCTTTCTTT.